This paragraph reports one T cell receptor (beta chain). Its antigen is currently unknown. This entry is derived from a study of beta chain features in type 1 diabetes. Broader study findings: VDJ junctions from patients with type 1 diabetes contained fewer insertions and more deletions. Still unanswered here is whether HLA type influences TCRB rearrangement.

Expressed TCRB transcripts got sequenced, as all isolated RNA was reverse transcribed. Here immunoSEQ multiplex PCR was the method, and the copy in TCRdb shows in-frame clones only, minus some. The table has around 140,000 clones, about 10% seen once. The V and J ends lost 4 bases and 8 bases, in that order; junction bases with no gene match: 3. Germline CDR1 is SGDLS and CDR2 is YYNGEE. The CDR3 spans 14 residues. This receptor was taken from a man aged 18 to 29 in good health. The J gene is TRBJ1-6, the V gene TRBV9; TRBD1 aligns across 10 bases. The sequenced sample was naive CD4+ T cells from blood. CDR3 DNA: TGTGCCAGCAGCAAGACAGGGGGCGATTCACCCCTCCACTTT. This encodes CASSKTGGDSPLHF.